This paragraph covers one TCR beta chain sequence. The data belong to a study of blood T cell repertoires in COVID-19. Source study methods: Estimation of nucleated cell counts relied on the amplification of reference gene primers. Assay: immunoSEQ multiplex PCR; the TCRdb copy retains only in-frame clones and omits some. V and J calls and clone size are those listed in that table; D and trimming were worked out from the DNA. The table has 130,000 to 150,000 clones, around 90% seen once. This CDR3 has 15 amino acids. V was shortened by 3 bases and J by 6 bases, with 16 bases between the two germline ends. CDR1 and CDR2 (germline): KGHDR, SFDVKD.

The V and J genes are TRBV24-1 and TRBJ1-2; weak D call: TRBD1 (5 bases). The sequenced sample was peripheral blood. The clonotype was recovered from a woman between 50 and 59 years old with acute or convalescent COVID-19. CDR3 region: CATSDVTGKSDGYTF. CDR3 bases: TGTGCCACCAGTGATGTCACAGGAAAATCAGATGGCTACACCTTC.